This T cell receptor (beta chain) was found in a study of T cells after yellow fever vaccination. As for this clonotype: The antigen remains undetermined. It may be a read error: a sequence one base away is much more abundant.

The V gene's germline CDR1 is MDHEN and CDR2 SYDVKM. The CDR3 loop spans 16 amino acids. 5'RACE template switching produced TCR cDNA carrying a universal primer site and UMIs. MiXCR, run by TCRdb on the 5' RACE reads, gives a single entry per CDR3 protein. This sample has around 310,000 distinct CDR3 sequences; approximately 4% occur once, and the top ten carry roughly 24%. Study-level findings and limits: After the booster, 96% of CD4 and more than 75% of CD8 primary-response clones were re-detected. Repertoires sorted by FACS could include abundant clonotypes that are contaminants from the bulk population. When the response was secondary, it was weaker but reached its peak faster, day 5 versus 15.

The sample here was PBMCs, taken 5 days after the yellow fever booster vaccination. J is TRBJ2-7 and V is TRBV28; TRBD1 matches at 10 bases. The source of this sequence is a man aged 18 to 29 who received the YFV17D yellow fever vaccine. This CDR3 is CASSFRTGGWSYEQCV. CDR3 DNA sequence: TGTGCCAGCAGTTTTAGGACAGGGGGGTGGTCTTACGAGCAGTGCGTC.